This is a list of T cell receptor beta chains from one sample in a study of early T cells in non-severe SARS-CoV-2 infection. In TCRdb, the 5' RACE reads were re-called with MiXCR into one record per CDR3 protein. In the table there are roughly 47,000 distinct CDR3 sequences, 5.5% to 6.5% of which are singletons. Here the sequenced sample was whole blood, taken at baseline. Source of these receptors: an adult who was a healthcare worker with PCR-confirmed SARS-CoV-2 infection or an uninfected control (not recorded which). CDR3s include the opening cysteine and the closing phenylalanine or tryptophan. D genes are given only for firm matches. Expanded clones are given a class, and other clones once, few, many or no size at all.

D gene	clone size	V gene	J gene	CDR3 DNA	CDR3 protein
TRBD1	-	TRBV30	TRBJ1-2	TGTGCCTGGAGTGTACAGGGGGCGGCCGGCTACACCTTC	CAWSVQGAAGYTF
-	once	TRBV6-2/TRBV6-3	TRBJ2-3	TGTGTCAGTTCCGAAGAGGGGTTTACGCAGTATTTT	CVSSEEGFTQYF
TRBD2	many	TRBV19	TRBJ2-1	TGTGCCAGTAGTGCGGGACTAGGCGCCGATGAGCAGTTCTTC	CASSAGLGADEQFF
-	many	TRBV4-1	TRBJ1-1	TGCGCCAGCAGCCTCACCAGCGGGGAAGCTTTCTTT	CASSLTSGEAFF
-	many	TRBV29-1	TRBJ2-3	TGCAGCGTTGTGCAGGGGAGAGATACGCAGTATTTT	CSVVQGRDTQYF
-	-	TRBV3-1	TRBJ2-3	TGTGCCAGCAGCTTCGGCCGCAGGCAGTATTTT	CASSFGRRQYF
-	many	TRBV28	TRBJ1-1	TGTGCCAGCAGCCCAGGCGGTGGGGGCGAGAAAGCTTTCTTT	CASSPGGGGEKAFF
-	many	TRBV6-5	TRBJ2-7	TGTGCCAGCAGTTACTACGGGACACCGGGCTCCTACGAGCAGTACTTC	CASSYYGTPGSYEQYF
TRBD2	-	TRBV4-3	TRBJ2-5	TGCGCCAGCAGCCAGCACTTACTAGCGGGGCCCCAAGAGACCCAGTACTTC	CASSQHLLAGPQETQYF
-	-	TRBV30	TRBJ2-5	TGTGCCTGGAGTACGGGGAGCGGTTTTCAAGAGACCCAGTACTTC	CAWSTGSGFQETQYF
TRBD2	few	TRBV7-9	TRBJ2-1	TGTGCCAGCAGTCCTAGCGGGGGTTTCTACAATGAGCAGTTCTTC	CASSPSGGFYNEQFF
TRBD1	many	TRBV20-1	TRBJ2-1	TGCAGTGCAAGTTGGACAGGTGTCAATGAGCAGTTCTTC	CSASWTGVNEQFF
TRBD1	many	TRBV7-2	TRBJ2-2	TGTGCCAGCAGCTCCGGGACAGCCCTGAACACCGGGGAGCTGTTTTTT	CASSSGTALNTGELFF
-	many	TRBV19	TRBJ1-5	TGTGCCAGTAGTATAGGCGCGAGCAATCAGCCCCAGCATTTT	CASSIGASNQPQHF
-	few	TRBV30	TRBJ1-2	TGTGCCTGGGGCCGGACCGCTGGCTACACCTTC	CAWGRTAGYTF
TRBD1	many	TRBV12-3/TRBV12-4	TRBJ1-2	TGTGCCAGCAGTTTGGGGGACAGGGTCAACTATGGCTACACCTTC	CASSLGDRVNYGYTF
-	many	TRBV7-6	TRBJ1-4	TGTGCCAGCAGTCGAGGGAGGGGCCGTAATGAAAAACTGTTTTTT	CASSRGRGRNEKLFF
-	-	TRBV6-1	TRBJ1-6	TGTGCCAGCAGTGAATGGCAGAACCTCCACTTT	CASSEWQNLHF
TRBD2	-	TRBV25-1	TRBJ2-3	TGTGCCAGCAGTGGTGATAGCGGGGGGGATGAGGATACGCAGTATTTT	CASSGDSGGDEDTQYF
TRBD2	many	TRBV5-1	TRBJ2-5	TGCGCCAGCAGCTGGGCGGGGGGAGAGACCCAGTACTTC	CASSWAGGETQYF
-	-	TRBV6-5	TRBJ2-7	TGTGCCAGCAGTAAACACAGAGCCTACGAGCAGTACTTC	CASSKHRAYEQYF
TRBD1	-	TRBV11-3	TRBJ2-2	TGTGCCAGCGCGACGGGACAGGGGAAGACCGGGGAGCTGTTTTTT	CASATGQGKTGELFF
TRBD2	-	TRBV12-3/TRBV12-4	TRBJ2-7	TGTGCCAGCACCGGGACTAGCGCGGGCTACGAGCAGTACTTC	CASTGTSAGYEQYF
TRBD1	many	TRBV20-1	TRBJ2-7	TGCAGTGCTCTCCCGGGACAGGGCGGCTACGAGCAGTACTTC	CSALPGQGGYEQYF
TRBD1	-	TRBV29-1	TRBJ2-3	TGCAGCGTTGATGGCGGAACGGGACAGGGCACAGATACGCAGTATTTT	CSVDGGTGQGTDTQYF
-	many	TRBV28	TRBJ2-6	TGTGCCAGCAGCCTAGGACTGCCCACCAACGTCCTGACTTTC	CASSLGLPTNVLTF
TRBD2	-	TRBV20-1	TRBJ2-1	TGCAGTTCGACCGGGACTAGCGGGGTCATTGGGCCCAATGAGCAGTTCTTC	CSSTGTSGVIGPNEQFF
TRBD2	many	TRBV4-1	TRBJ2-1	TGCGCCAGCAGCCAAGGGCGGGGGGGCCAGGATGAGCAGTTCTTC	CASSQGRGGQDEQFF
TRBD1	few	TRBV24-1	TRBJ1-2	TGTGCCACCAGTGATGCTCAGGGGGGTAACTATGGCTACACCTTC	CATSDAQGGNYGYTF
-	-	TRBV20-1	TRBJ2-2	TGCAGTGCTAGAGAGTTGAGGGCCGGGGAGCTGTTTTTT	CSARELRAGELFF
-	-	TRBV10-1	TRBJ1-1	TGCGCCAGCAGTGAGCAGAGGACATTCACTGAAGCTTTCTTT	CASSEQRTFTEAFF
-	many	TRBV7-9	TRBJ2-3	TGTGCCAGCAGCTTACGATCTCGGCGCACAGATACGCAGTATTTT	CASSLRSRRTDTQYF
-	-	TRBV7-2	TRBJ1-3	TGTGCCAGCAACTTAATGGGGGGCAGCTCTGGAAACACCATATATTTT	CASNLMGGSSGNTIYF
TRBD2	few	TRBV20-1	TRBJ2-3	TGCAGTGCTAGAGATCCTCGAGCGGGGGGGAGGACAGATACGCAGTATTTT	CSARDPRAGGRTDTQYF
-	many	TRBV20-1	TRBJ1-4	TGCAGTGCTAGTAACAGGGACCCACTGTTTTTT	CSASNRDPLFF
-	many	TRBV6-5	TRBJ1-2	TGTGCCAGCAGTTACTCAGGCCAAGAAGGCTACACCTTC	CASSYSGQEGYTF
TRBD1	few	TRBV7-9	TRBJ2-3	TGTGCCAGCAGCTATGGACAGGGGGCAATGGATACGCAGTATTTT	CASSYGQGAMDTQYF
TRBD1	many	TRBV7-3	TRBJ2-7	TGTGCCAGCAGCGCGGGGACAGGGCCACTCTACGAGCAGTACTTC	CASSAGTGPLYEQYF
-	many	TRBV6-6	TRBJ1-4	TGTGCCAGCAGAGCAATACATGCAACTAATGAAAAACTGTTTTTT	CASRAIHATNEKLFF
-	many	TRBV10-3	TRBJ2-1	TGTGCCATGAAATCCGGGGACCAAGTGGGGAGTTCCTACAATGAGCAGTTCTTC	CAMKSGDQVGSSYNEQFF
-	many	TRBV11-2	TRBJ2-3	TGTGCCAGCAGCTCACCCTCGATGGATACGCAGTATTTT	CASSSPSMDTQYF
-	many	TRBV12-2	TRBJ1-2	TGTGCAAGTCGCTCTGTCACAGGTCTTCTAGCTAACTATGGCTACACCTTC	CASRSVTGLLANYGYTF
TRBD1	few	TRBV11-2	TRBJ1-3	TGTGCCAGCAGCCGAATAGTGGGACAGGGCTCTGGAAACACCATATATTTT	CASSRIVGQGSGNTIYF
-	many	TRBV5-6	TRBJ2-3	TGTGCCAGCAGCTACGAAGATACGCAGTATTTT	CASSYEDTQYF
TRBD1	many	TRBV19	TRBJ1-2	TGTGCCAGTAGTGCCGGACAGGGCTCCGGATTCTATGGCTACACCTTC	CASSAGQGSGFYGYTF
TRBD1	few	TRBV30	TRBJ1-5	TGTGCCTGGAGTGAAGACAGGGGAGATCAGCCCCAGCATTTT	CAWSEDRGDQPQHF
TRBD2	many	TRBV11-2	TRBJ2-3	TGTGCCAGCAGCCCCATACTAGCGGGGGGCCGTTTT	CASSPILAGGRF
-	many	TRBV7-9	TRBJ2-2	TGTGCCAGCAGATGGGCGTTCGCGAACACCGGGGAGCTGTTTTTT	CASRWAFANTGELFF
-	many	TRBV7-9	TRBJ2-3	TGTGCCAGCAGCTTAGTTCAGACGGGCACAGATACGCAGTATTTT	CASSLVQTGTDTQYF
-	few	TRBV4-3	TRBJ2-3	TGCGCCAGCAGCCAAGAAGGGCAGGGGCAAGATACGCAGTATTTT	CASSQEGQGQDTQYF
-	few	TRBV20-1	TRBJ2-3	TGCAGTGCTCCCCGGGAGCTTAGCACAGATACGCAGTATTTT	CSAPRELSTDTQYF
-	many	TRBV20-1	TRBJ2-1	TGCAGCGGGGCGGTTGCGGACAATGAGCAGTTCTTC	CSGAVADNEQFF
-	few	TRBV12-3/TRBV12-4	TRBJ2-5	TGTGCCAGCAGTTTAGGACTAGACGCCCAGTACTTC	CASSLGLDAQYF
-	-	TRBV7-6	TRBJ2-3	TGTGCCAGCAGCTTAAACGGGAGTCCAGATACGCAGTATTTT	CASSLNGSPDTQYF
-	-	TRBV29-1	TRBJ2-3	TGCAGCTCGATCAGGGGCGGCGGAATCACAGATACGCAGTATTTT	CSSIRGGGITDTQYF
-	many	TRBV12-3/TRBV12-4	TRBJ2-3	TGTGCCAGCAGCCGTAGGGAAAATACGCAGTATTTT	CASSRRENTQYF
-	few	TRBV3-1	TRBJ2-2	TGTGCCAGCAGCCAAGAAGACATTCGACCCGGGGAGCTGTTTTTT	CASSQEDIRPGELFF
TRBD2	many	TRBV6-5	TRBJ2-1	TGTGCCAGCAGCCAAAGACTAGCGGAAATGGATGAGCAGTTCTTC	CASSQRLAEMDEQFF
-	many	TRBV18	TRBJ2-7	TGTGCCAGCTCACCACGGGAGCTAGCCTACGAGCAGTACTTC	CASSPRELAYEQYF
-	once	TRBV12-3/TRBV12-4	TRBJ2-3	TGTGCCAGCAGTTCCCACGGAGGGGGGGACACAGATACGCAGTATTTT	CASSSHGGGDTDTQYF